The 26 T cell receptor beta chains presented below share a single source sample, sequenced in a study of OX40 agonist ivuxolimab in advanced cancers. Some clones are missing from TCRdb's copy, which holds only in-frame ones; the method was immunoSEQ multiplex PCR. The top ten hold about 2.2% of the sample, which has 50,000 to 80,000 clones, about 86% seen once. The starting material was CD4+ or CD8+ T cells sorted from blood, obtained in a trial of the OX40 agonist ivuxolimab. The receptors stem from an adult with an advanced solid tumor such as melanoma, head and neck, liver or kidney cancer.

The chain uses TRBV6-5 and TRBJ2-3; no definite D call. In germline, CDR1 is MNHEY, CDR2 SVGAGI. The V gene lost 5 bases and the J gene lost 4 bases, with 7 bases spanning the gap. The CDR3 is 12 residues long. The CDR3 DNA reads as TGTGCCAGCAGTGGCGGCTCAGATACGCAGTATTTT. It translates to CASSGGSDTQYF.

This chain joins TRBV9 and TRBJ2-1, with D unclear. The V end was cut by 6 bases, the J end by 8 bases, with 15 bases between. Germline V gene data show CDR1 as SGDLS and CDR2 as YYNGEE. The CDR3 runs 13 residues. CDR3 sequence (DNA): TGTGCCAGCACAGGAGTTGGCCAATATGAGCAGTTCTTC. The encoded protein is CASTGVGQYEQFF.

The sample holds one count of this clone. The gene calls are TRBV18 and TRBJ2-7; 8 bases align to TRBD2. The CDR3 loop spans 13 amino acids. Germline V gene sequence: CDR1 KGHSH, CDR2 LQKENI. Unmatched junction bases numbered 8, after V lost 6 bases and J lost 7 bases. The CDR3 sequence: CASSPGLAWEQYF. As DNA, the CDR3 is TGTGCCAGCTCCCCTGGACTAGCTTGGGAGCAGTACTTC.

This sequence joins TRBV6-6 and TRBJ1-2, with no clear D. In germline, CDR1 is MNHNY, CDR2 SVGAGI (reference sequence). The CDR3 length is 13 residues. The V end was cut by 3 bases, the J end by 5 bases, with 10 bases between. As DNA, the CDR3 is TGTGCCAGCAGTTATTCGGGAGCATATGGCTACACCTTC. It yields the protein CASSYSGAYGYTF.

As DNA, the CDR3 is TGTGCCAGCAGTTTGGGACTACTTGGAAATGAGCAGTTCTTC. Translated: CASSLGLLGNEQFF. This sequence joins TRBV6-5 and TRBJ2-1; 7 bases align to TRBD2. The CDR3 is made up of 14 amino acids. The germline CDR1 and CDR2 sequences are MNHEY and SVGAGI. J lost 7 bases, V lost 4 bases, and 7 bases had no gene match.

This chain uses TRBV5-6 with TRBJ1-5, with TRBD1 as a possible D gene (5 bases). The CDR3 runs to 16 residues. Trimming shortened V by 4 bases and J by 0 bases, and 14 bases separated the two germline ends. Per the germline V gene, CDR1 is SGHDT and CDR2 is YYEEEE. The CDR3 region has the DNA TGTGCCAGCAGCCCGGGGGGTGGGTTTAGCAATCAGCCCCAGCATTTT. Encoded protein: CASSPGGGFSNQPQHF.

This clone was recorded only once. The chain has TRBV28 and TRBJ1-2; D might be TRBD1 (5 bases). The germline V and J ends were trimmed by 3 bases and 1 base, with 12 bases remaining between them. This CDR3 has 15 residues. Per germline, CDR1 MDHEN and CDR2 SYDVKM. CDR3 bases: TGTGCCAGCAGTTTGCAAGGGGACGTTAACTATGGCTACACCTTC. It is translated as CASSLQGDVNYGYTF.

In its sample, this clone ranks as medium-sized. The V gene is TRBV9, the J gene TRBJ1-1, with 7 bases identical to TRBD1. Germline CDR1 is SGDLS and CDR2 is YYNGEE. This CDR3 contains 13 residues. The J segment lost 7 bases and the V segment lost 3 bases, leaving 6 bases of the junction unmatched. This CDR3 reads CASSARQGNEAFF. DNA of the CDR3: TGTGCCAGCAGCGCCAGACAGGGAAATGAAGCTTTCTTT.

This chain uses TRBV5-1 with TRBJ1-4; D call uncertain. Germline CDR1 reads SGHRS; CDR2 reads YFSETQ. This CDR3 contains 15 residues. Between the trimmed V and J ends, which lost 0 bases and 0 bases, there was a span of 6 bases. The CDR3 coding sequence is TGCGCCAGCAGCTTGGCCGCCGCAACTAATGAAAAACTGTTTTTT. This gives the protein CASSLAAATNEKLFF.

This chain joins TRBV7-8 and TRBJ2-3; tentative D call: TRBD1 (6 bases). The V end lost 5 bases, the J end lost 2 bases, and 14 bases lay between the germline ends. CDR1 SGHVS and CDR2 FQNEAQ come from the germline V gene. This CDR3 is built from 15 residues. CDR3 sequence: CASSLTGHPTDTQYF. The CDR3, as DNA: TGTGCCAGCAGCCTAACGGGACACCCCACAGATACGCAGTATTTT.

The chain carries TRBV6-1 and TRBJ1-2; 8 bases line up with TRBD1. V gave up 1 base and J gave up 8 bases; unmatched junction bases: 3. This CDR3 region has 13 residues. From germline, CDR1 is MNHNS and CDR2 SASEGT. The CDR3 sequence is CASSEGTGRGYTF. As DNA, the CDR3 is TGTGCCAGCAGTGAAGGGACAGGGCGAGGCTACACCTTC.

The V gene is TRBV6-1, the J gene TRBJ2-3; 15 nucleotides line up with TRBD2. CDR1 is MNHNS, CDR2 SASEGT, per germline. The CDR3 is 14 residues long. Losses at the gene ends were 4 bases for V and 11 bases for J; bases not matched to a gene: 4. The CDR3 is CASSGTSGGVGQYF. CDR3 nucleotides: TGTGCCAGCAGTGGGACTAGCGGGGGGGTAGGGCAGTATTTT.

The chain carries TRBV10-2 and TRBJ1-1, with D unclear. Trimming cost V 4 bases and J 0 bases, with 9 bases left between them. CDR1 and CDR2 from the germline V gene are WSHSY and SAAADI. CDR3 size: 14 residues. The CDR3 DNA is TGCGCCAGCAGTGTGGGGAACATGAACACTGAAGCTTTCTTT. It yields the protein CASSVGNMNTEAFF.

The rearrangement joins TRBV9 to TRBJ2-3, with 14 bases matching TRBD2. In germline, CDR1 is SGDLS, CDR2 YYNGEE. V lost 4 bases to trimming and J lost 2 bases; unmatched junction nucleotides: 9. This CDR3 has 18 amino acids. CDR3 loop: CASSHGTSGSSSTDTQYF. The CDR3 DNA follows: TGTGCCAGCAGCCACGGGACTAGCGGGAGTTCCTCCACAGATACGCAGTATTTT.

This chain joins TRBV7-9 and TRBJ1-1, with D uncertain. The V gene lost 4 bases and the J gene lost 5 bases, with 11 bases spanning the gap. Germline assignment: CDR1 SEHNR and CDR2 FQNEAQ (reference sequence). The CDR3 is 13 residues long. The CDR3 region is CASSSEDGTEAFF. The CDR3 DNA follows: TGTGCCAGCAGCTCCGAAGACGGAACTGAAGCTTTCTTT.

This chain links TRBV5-1 with TRBJ1-4; a weak D match, TRBD1 (5 bases). The germline V gene encodes CDR1 SGHRS and CDR2 YFSETQ. V dropped 1 base and J dropped 7 bases, with 5 bases sitting between them. This CDR3 has 12 amino acids. As DNA, the CDR3 is TGCGCCAGCAGCTTGCAGGGTGAAAAACTGTTTTTT. It specifies CASSLQGEKLFF.

The chain joins TRBV7-8 to TRBJ2-1, with 10 nucleotides matching TRBD1. The CDR3 consists of 16 residues. Germline CDR1 SGHVS, CDR2 FQNEAQ. With V trimmed by 1 base and J by 7 bases, 7 bases remained unmatched. CDR3 nucleotide sequence: TGTGCCAGCAGCTTAGTAAGCGGACAGGGGGGGAATGAGCAGTTCTTC. Amino acids: CASSLVSGQGGNEQFF.

The V call is TRBV19, the J call TRBJ2-1; 13 bases agree with TRBD2. Germline-derived CDR1 and CDR2 are LNHDA and SQIVND (reference sequence). After removal of 5 bases from V and 8 bases from J, the junction contained 12 bases not matched to a gene. The length of the CDR3 is 17 residues. CDR3 protein: CASSARTSGSRAYEQFF. The CDR3 coding sequence is TGTGCCAGTAGTGCCCGGACTAGCGGGAGTAGGGCCTATGAGCAGTTCTTC.

The CDR3 loop is CASAGTSTRETQYF. CDR3 bases: TGTGCCAGCGCCGGGACTAGCACGCGAGAGACCCAGTACTTC. This rearrangement joins TRBV6-1 to TRBJ2-5; 9 nucleotides agree with TRBD2. Germline CDR1 and CDR2: MNHNS and SASEGT. V lost 8 bases to trimming and J lost 4 bases; unmatched junction nucleotides: 8. This CDR3 is 14 amino acids long.

The chain combines TRBV27 with TRBJ2-3, with D possibly being TRBD2 (6 bases). Trimming removed 6 bases from V and 10 bases from J, with 23 bases in between. Looked up from germline, CDR1 is MNHEY and CDR2 is SMNVEV (reference sequence). The CDR3 totals 15 residues. The CDR3 loop is CASSATSVGAIAQYF. The DNA for the CDR3 is TGTGCCAGCAGCGCGACTAGTGTCGGTGCTATTGCGCAGTATTTT.

The genes are TRBV27 and TRBJ2-1, with TRBD2 matching 14 bases. The V gene's germline CDR1 is MNHEY and CDR2 SMNVEV (reference sequence). V was pared by 5 bases and J by 10 bases, with 10 bases of the junction left unmatched. This CDR3 has 16 amino acids. CDR3 sequence (DNA): TGTGCCAGCAGTGGCCGTTCGGGGACTAGCGGGAGAGAGCAGTTCTTC. This sequence encodes CASSGRSGTSGREQFF.

V is TRBV30 and J is TRBJ1-6, with a possible D match to TRBD1 (5 bases). Per the germline V gene, CDR1 is GTSNPN and CDR2 is SVGIG (reference sequence). V lost 3 bases, J lost 5 bases, and 8 bases lay in between. The CDR3 runs to 13 residues. The CDR3 DNA is TGTGCCTGGAGGGCAGGGAATAATTCACCCCTCCACTTT. This encodes CAWRAGNNSPLHF.

V is TRBV19 and J is TRBJ2-2; the D gene is possibly TRBD2 (6 bases). Germline loops: CDR1 LNHDA, CDR2 SQIVND (reference sequence). V shed 7 bases and J shed 4 bases, with 13 bases lying between them. The CDR3 has 14 amino acids. The CDR3 DNA is TGTGCCAGTACCATCACCGGGGGCACCGGGGAGCTGTTTTTT. Its protein product is CASTITGGTGELFF.

The chain combines TRBV4-1 with TRBJ2-7; unclear D gene. CDR1 MGHRA and CDR2 YSYEKL come from the germline V gene. The CDR3 is 14 residues long. Deletions cut 7 bases from V and 1 base from J, with 14 bases between. CDR3: CASKLGPSSYEQYF. For the CDR3, the DNA is TGCGCCAGCAAGCTAGGGCCATCATCCTACGAGCAGTACTTC.

The chain carries TRBV18 and TRBJ2-2; 10 nucleotides align to TRBD1. The CDR3 consists of 16 residues. V lost 3 bases, J lost 6 bases, and 7 bases stayed unmatched. Per germline, CDR1 KGHSH and CDR2 LQKENI. This CDR3 reads CASSPAGQGVSGELFF. The CDR3 bases are TGTGCCAGCTCACCTGCCGGACAGGGGGTTTCCGGGGAGCTGTTTTTT.

Points on this clone: At one boundary the junction diverges from the germline segment, which might be a read error. The same CDR3 arises from other DNA sequences in this sample as well. The J gene is TRBJ2-2, the V gene TRBV5-1; D gene uncertain. This CDR3 comprises 15 residues. Germline-derived CDR1 and CDR2 are SGHRS and YFSETQ. The CDR3 sequence is CASSLGRTNTGELFF. The DNA of the CDR3 is TGTGCCAGCAGCTTGGGCAGAACTAACACCGGGGAGCTGTTTTTT.